This T cell receptor beta chain was observed in a study of T cell responses to AZD1222 COVID-19 vaccine. Points from the study as a whole: Spike-specific TCR breadth and depth were elevated following two AZD1222 doses. The donor cohort was predominantly white British with a female majority, and clonal diversity may have been underestimated. Unmutated variant regions are reportedly the target of nearly half of TCRs that are spike-specific.

Of note for this clone: Its antigen is not known.

The CDR3 runs to 15 residues. Germline loops: CDR1 SGHDN, CDR2 FVKESK. V was clipped by 4 bases and J by 4 bases, with 11 bases between them. Libraries were prepared by immunoSEQ multiplex PCR; TCRdb keeps only in-frame clonotypes and omits some of them. The sample has under 150,000 clones, roughly 90% seen once. V and J are TRBV14 and TRBJ2-6, with D perhaps matching TRBD1 (5 bases). This TCR derives from an adult who received the AZD1222 COVID-19 vaccine. The sample here was peripheral blood, taken 28 days after the second AZD1222 dose. CDR3 sequence reads: CASSLIGAGANVLTF. The DNA of the CDR3 is TGTGCCAGCAGCCTGATTGGGGCCGGGGCCAACGTCCTGACTTTC.